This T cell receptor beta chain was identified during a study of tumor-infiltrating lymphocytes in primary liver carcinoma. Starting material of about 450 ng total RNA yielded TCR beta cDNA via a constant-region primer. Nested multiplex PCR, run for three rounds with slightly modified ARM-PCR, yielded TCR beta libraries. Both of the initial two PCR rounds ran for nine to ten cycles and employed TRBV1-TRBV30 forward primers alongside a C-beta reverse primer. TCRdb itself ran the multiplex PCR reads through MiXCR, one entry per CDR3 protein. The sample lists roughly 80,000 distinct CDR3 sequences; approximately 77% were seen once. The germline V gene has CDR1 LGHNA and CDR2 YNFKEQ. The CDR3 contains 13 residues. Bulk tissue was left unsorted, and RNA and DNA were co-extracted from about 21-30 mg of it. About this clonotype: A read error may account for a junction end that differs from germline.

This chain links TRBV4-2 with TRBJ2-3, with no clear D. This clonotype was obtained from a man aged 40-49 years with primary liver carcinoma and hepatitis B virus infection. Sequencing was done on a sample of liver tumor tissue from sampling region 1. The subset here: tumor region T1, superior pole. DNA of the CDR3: TGCGCCAGCAGCCAAGACTTTGGAGATACGCAGTATTTT. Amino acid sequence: CASSQDFGDTQYF.